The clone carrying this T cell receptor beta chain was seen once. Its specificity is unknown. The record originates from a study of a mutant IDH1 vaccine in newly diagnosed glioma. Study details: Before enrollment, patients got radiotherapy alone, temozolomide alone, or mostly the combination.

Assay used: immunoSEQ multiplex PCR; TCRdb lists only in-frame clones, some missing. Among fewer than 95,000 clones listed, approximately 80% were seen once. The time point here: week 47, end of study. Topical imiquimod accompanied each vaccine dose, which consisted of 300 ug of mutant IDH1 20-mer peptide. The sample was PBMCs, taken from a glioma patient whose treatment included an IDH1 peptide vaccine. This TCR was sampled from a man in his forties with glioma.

CDR3 loop: CASSQEAAKGGEQYF. In DNA form, the CDR3 reads TGTGCCAGCAGCCAAGAGGCGGCGAAGGGGGGGGAGCAGTACTTC. The V gene is TRBV4-2, the J gene TRBJ2-7; D is perhaps TRBD2 (7 bases). Germline loops: CDR1 LGHNA, CDR2 YNFKEQ. The CDR3 covers 15 residues. The V and J ends lost 0 bases and 7 bases respectively, with 16 bases between them.